The clone carrying this T cell receptor beta chain is categorized as medium-sized (0.01 to 0.1%). Its specificity is unknown. TCRdb re-analysed the PCR reads in MiXCR, keeping a single row per CDR3 protein. The sample consists of some 5,700 distinct CDR3 sequences, approximately 15% of them appearing once. Source material for naive CD8 libraries was 20,000 to 1,000,000 sorted cells, with 10%, 30% or 50% RNA. V gave up 0 bases and J gave up 4 bases, with 9 bases separating them. Germline values: CDR1 MNHEY, CDR2 SMNVEV (reference sequence). This CDR3 spans 14 amino acids. This entry comes from a study of molecular identifiers for immune sequencing clone quantification. Findings of the study overall: Spiked Jurkat TCR RNA equivalent to one cell reportedly surfaced among some 1 million naive cells.

This TCR came from a human donor in good health. Some libraries in this study had Jurkat cell RNA spiked in. J is TRBJ1-1 and V is TRBV27; D is unclear. The sample comprised naive CD8+ T cells from blood, with Jurkat cell RNA spiked in. Subset reported: FACS-sorted CD8+CD4-CCR7+CD45RA+ naive T cells. The CDR3 region is CASSLSKAATEAFF. In DNA form, the CDR3 reads TGTGCCAGCAGTTTATCAAAGGCGGCCACTGAAGCTTTCTTT.